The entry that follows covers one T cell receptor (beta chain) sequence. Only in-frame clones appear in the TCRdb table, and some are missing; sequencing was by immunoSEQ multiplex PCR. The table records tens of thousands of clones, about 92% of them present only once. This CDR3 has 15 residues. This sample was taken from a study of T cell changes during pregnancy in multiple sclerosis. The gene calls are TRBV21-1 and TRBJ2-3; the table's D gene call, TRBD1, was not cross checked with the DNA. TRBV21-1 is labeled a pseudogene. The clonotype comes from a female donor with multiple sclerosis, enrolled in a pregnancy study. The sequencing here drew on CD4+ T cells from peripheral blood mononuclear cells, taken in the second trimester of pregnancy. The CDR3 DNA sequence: TGTGCCAGCAGCAACGGACAGGTTAGCACAGATACGCAGTATTTT. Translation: CASSNGQVSTDTQYF.